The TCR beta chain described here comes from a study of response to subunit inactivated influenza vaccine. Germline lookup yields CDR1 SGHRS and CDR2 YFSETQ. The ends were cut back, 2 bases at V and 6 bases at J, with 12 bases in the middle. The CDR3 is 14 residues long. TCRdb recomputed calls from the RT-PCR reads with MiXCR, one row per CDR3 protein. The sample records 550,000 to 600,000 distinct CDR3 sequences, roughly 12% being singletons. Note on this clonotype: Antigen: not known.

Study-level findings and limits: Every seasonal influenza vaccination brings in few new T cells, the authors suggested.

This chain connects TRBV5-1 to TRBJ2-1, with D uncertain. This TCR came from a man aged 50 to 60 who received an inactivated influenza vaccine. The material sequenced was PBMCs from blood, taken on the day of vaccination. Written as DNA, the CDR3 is TGCGCCAGCAGCTTCGGCCCAGCCGGCAATGAGCAGTTCTTC. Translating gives CASSFGPAGNEQFF.